This paragraph covers one T cell receptor beta chain sequence. Trimming took 0 bases from V and 4 from J, leaving 9 bases between them. Germline-derived CDR1 and CDR2 are SEHNR and FQNEAQ (reference sequence). The CDR3 consists of 14 residues. A single record per CDR3 protein comes from TCRdb applying MiXCR to the 5' RACE reads. The sample includes hundreds of thousands of distinct CDR3 sequences, approximately 13% seen only once; the top ten take 7.2%. This entry belongs to a study of identical twins. The sample was also linked to a second study, of yellow fever vaccine responses in identical twins. That report adds: Vaccine-induced T cell responses in twins were reportedly observed to appear partly convergent, partly personalized.

The chain carries TRBV7-9 and TRBJ1-1, with D tentatively TRBD1 (5 bases). The sequenced sample was CD8+ T cells sorted from blood. This clonotype was obtained from a woman in her late teens or twenties in good health. In DNA, the CDR3 is TGTGCCAGCAGCTTAGCAGGGGAGGTCACTGAAGCTTTCTTT. This codes for CASSLAGEVTEAFF. The variable domain in full, completed from reference TRBV7-9 and TRBJ1-1, reads DTGVSQNPRHKITKRGQNVTFRCDPISEHNRLYWYRQTLGQGPEFLTYFQNEAQLEKSRLLSDRFSAERPKGSFSTLEIQRTEQGDSAMYLCASSLAGEVTEAFFGQGTRLTVV.